The sequence of this T cell receptor (beta chain) was determined in a study of post-analysis software for immune sequencing data. Study as a whole: Patients with relapsing-remitting, secondary progressive and progressive-relapsing multiple sclerosis courses were all represented.

Study conclusions and caveats: Relative to controls, patients with multiple sclerosis showed significantly lower normalized Chao1 diversity. Patients used about 5 TRBV segments, including TRBV5-6, TRBV5-1 and TRBV20-1, more often than controls. By F measure, strong co-clustering occurred among samples prepared in the same batch.

The TCR beta cDNA libraries carried unique molecular identifiers. The T cell input of roughly 0.85 to 11 million gave a few hundred thousand cDNA molecules. One entry per CDR3 protein results from TCRdb running MiXCR on the PCR reads. The profile covers 700,000 to 800,000 distinct CDR3 sequences, with less than 35% appearing a single time and roughly 0.57% taken by the ten largest. This CDR3 is 16 amino acids long. From germline, CDR1 is SQVTM and CDR2 ANQGSEA. V shed 1 base, J shed 6 bases, and the junction held 10 bases outside the gene matches. This clonotype has a handful of counts. Its target is unknown.

This TCR was sampled from a girl aged 10 to 17 with multiple sclerosis. The sample comprised blood. The J gene is TRBJ2-3, the V gene TRBV29-1, with TRBD1 matching over 10 bases. The CDR3 nucleotides are TGCAGCGTTGAAGGGTTCCCGACAGGGGGCTCGGATACGCAGTATTTT. Translated, it gives CSVEGFPTGGSDTQYF.